The rows below give T cell receptor beta chains drawn from one sample of a study of T cell responses to AZD1222 COVID-19 vaccine. Sequencing was performed with immunoSEQ multiplex PCR; in TCRdb, only in-frame clones are kept and a portion is missing. Of more than 80,000 clones listed, around 89% were seen once; the top ten hold 2.5%. The material sequenced was peripheral blood, taken 28 days after the second AZD1222 dose. These TCRs come from an adult who received the AZD1222 COVID-19 vaccine. Both conserved end residues are part of each CDR3. A D gene is named only where the DNA matches it firmly. The listing skips clone size in some rows; elsewhere it reads once, few, many or a size class.

D: -; size: -; J: TRBJ1-3; V: TRBV15; DNA: TGTGCCACCAGCAGAGGCGACAGGAGCTCTGGAAACACCATATATTTT; CDR3: CATSRGDRSSGNTIYF
D: -; size: -; J: TRBJ1-6; V: TRBV27; DNA: TGTGCCAGCAGTTTAAACAGGGTTTATAATTCACCCCTCCACTTT; CDR3: CASSLNRVYNSPLHF
D: -; size: -; J: TRBJ1-2; V: TRBV5-8; DNA: TGTGCCAGCAGCTTGAATGGCTACACCTTC; CDR3: CASSLNGYTF
D: -; size: -; J: TRBJ1-3; V: TRBV6-5; DNA: TGTGCCAGCAGTTACAAGCCATCTGGAAACACCATATATTTT; CDR3: CASSYKPSGNTIYF
D: -; size: -; J: TRBJ1-5; V: TRBV6-5; DNA: TGTGCCAGCAGCAGGTCGGGGAGCAATCAGCCCCAGCATTTT; CDR3: CASSRSGSNQPQHF
D: TRBD1; size: once; J: TRBJ2-1; V: TRBV13; DNA: TGTGCCAGCAGCTTGTTCGGGGACAGGAGCTCCTACAATGAGCAGTTCTTC; CDR3: CASSLFGDRSSYNEQFF
D: -; size: -; J: TRBJ1-1; V: TRBV3-1/TRBV3-2; DNA: TGTGCCAGCAGCCAAGATTGGCGGTCGTTTAAGGGGAGTGAAAACACTGAAGCTTTCTTT; CDR3: CASSQDWRSFKGSENTEAFF
D: -; size: -; J: TRBJ1-3; V: TRBV30; DNA: TGTGCCTGGAGTCTTTCACACTCTGGAAACACCATATATTTT; CDR3: CAWSLSHSGNTIYF
D: TRBD2; size: -; J: TRBJ2-3; V: TRBV13; DNA: TGTGCCAGCAGCCCCCGGACTAGCGGGATTACAGATACGCAGTATTTT; CDR3: CASSPRTSGITDTQYF
D: -; size: once; J: TRBJ2-2; V: TRBV19; DNA: TGTGCCAGTAGTCTTTACCCCGGACAGAACACCGGGGAGCTGTTTTTT; CDR3: CASSLYPGQNTGELFF
D: -; size: -; J: TRBJ1-2; V: TRBV5-6; DNA: TGTGCCAGCAGCTGGGGGGACTATGGCTACACCTTC; CDR3: CASSWGDYGYTF
D: TRBD2; size: -; J: TRBJ2-7; V: TRBV24-1; DNA: TGTGCCACCAGTGATGCCAAGGGACTAGCGGGGCCTTGCGAGCAGTACTTC; CDR3: CATSDAKGLAGPCEQYF
D: -; size: few; J: TRBJ1-2; V: TRBV9; DNA: TGTGCCAGCAGCGTAGATGCCGACTATGGCTACACCTTC; CDR3: CASSVDADYGYTF
D: TRBD1; size: -; J: TRBJ2-7; V: TRBV19; DNA: TGTGCCAGTAGTGCCCGGACAGGGGGCGTCGAGCAGTACTTC; CDR3: CASSARTGGVEQYF
D: TRBD1; size: -; J: TRBJ1-2; V: TRBV5-6; DNA: TGTGCCAGCAGCTGGGCAGGGGGGAGAGGCTACACCTTC; CDR3: CASSWAGGRGYTF
D: TRBD2; size: -; J: TRBJ2-2; V: TRBV7-9; DNA: TGTGCCAGCAGCTTGGGACTAGCGGGAGAAGGTACCGGGGAGCTGTTTTTT; CDR3: CASSLGLAGEGTGELFF
D: TRBD2; size: -; J: TRBJ2-2; V: TRBV30; DNA: TGTGCCTGGAGTATAACTAGCGAGAACACCGGGGAGCTGTTTTTT; CDR3: CAWSITSENTGELFF
D: -; size: -; J: TRBJ1-6; V: TRBV5-8; DNA: TGTGCCAGCAGCTTCCTCTTAGGGGGAGTCTATAATTCACCCCTCCACTTT; CDR3: CASSFLLGGVYNSPLHF
D: TRBD1; size: -; J: TRBJ1-5; V: TRBV6-2/TRBV6-3; DNA: TGTGCCAGCAGTATACCGGGACAGGGGTATCAGCCCCAGCATTTT; CDR3: CASSIPGQGYQPQHF
D: -; size: -; J: TRBJ1-5; V: TRBV10-3; DNA: TGTGCCATCAGTCTTTCAGGGCCTAATCAGCCCCAGCATTTT; CDR3: CAISLSGPNQPQHF
D: -; size: -; J: TRBJ1-6; V: TRBV4-2; DNA: TGTGCCAGCAGCCAAGGAGCAGGGGAGGAGGGGTCACCCCTCCACTTT; CDR3: CASSQGAGEEGSPLHF
D: -; size: -; J: TRBJ1-1; V: TRBV12-5; DNA: TGTGCTAGCCGCCCCCAGGGCGTCGGGACTGAAGCTTTCTTT; CDR3: CASRPQGVGTEAFF
D: -; size: -; J: TRBJ1-2; V: TRBV5-1; DNA: TGCGCCAGCAGCCCAGATCCGGACTATGGCTACACCTTC; CDR3: CASSPDPDYGYTF
D: TRBD2; size: -; J: TRBJ2-7; V: TRBV15; DNA: TGTGCCACCAGTGGGGAACTAGCGGGAGGGCCCGAGCAGTACTTC; CDR3: CATSGELAGGPEQYF
D: -; size: -; J: TRBJ1-5; V: TRBV4-3; DNA: TGCGCCAGCAGCCAAGATGGGCAACAACATCAGCCCCAGCATTTT; CDR3: CASSQDGQQHQPQHF
D: TRBD2; size: -; J: TRBJ2-3; V: TRBV6-2/TRBV6-3; DNA: TGTGCCAGCAGTTACACCTTCCGGACTAGCGGGGGGTTAGATACGCAGTATTTT; CDR3: CASSYTFRTSGGLDTQYF
D: -; size: -; J: TRBJ1-2; V: TRBV19; DNA: TGTGCCAGTAGTATAGGCCGTCGGGGGATTCGCACCTTC; CDR3: CASSIGRRGIRTF
D: -; size: -; J: TRBJ2-2; V: TRBV9; DNA: TGTGCCAGCAGCGTCTCCACCACCGGGGAGCTGTTTTTT; CDR3: CASSVSTTGELFF
D: -; size: -; J: TRBJ2-1; V: TRBV7-2; DNA: TGTGCCAGCAGCTTAGGACAGGCAGGGAATGAGCAGTTCTTC; CDR3: CASSLGQAGNEQFF
D: TRBD2; size: -; J: TRBJ2-1; V: TRBV10-2; DNA: TGCGCCAGCAGTGACCTAGGGACTAGCGGGGCCAATGAGCAGTTCTTC; CDR3: CASSDLGTSGANEQFF
D: TRBD2; size: -; J: TRBJ2-3; V: TRBV2; DNA: TGTGCCAGCAGTGAACGAACGGGACTAGCGGATACGCAGTATTTT; CDR3: CASSERTGLADTQYF
D: -; size: once; J: TRBJ1-3; V: TRBV10-2; DNA: TGCGCCAGCAAAGAAAACCAGGCGATGGACACCATATATTTT; CDR3: CASKENQAMDTIYF
D: -; size: -; J: TRBJ2-3; V: TRBV24-1; DNA: TGTGCCACCAGTGGAGGACGGGAGACAGATACGCAGTATTTT; CDR3: CATSGGRETDTQYF
D: -; size: -; J: TRBJ1-1; V: TRBV11-1; DNA: TGTGCCAGCAACCGCTTGGGGTTTGGGACTGAAGCTTTCTTT; CDR3: CASNRLGFGTEAFF
D: -; size: -; J: TRBJ1-2; V: TRBV5-6; DNA: TGTGCCAGCAGCTATGGACAGAACTATGGCTACACCTTC; CDR3: CASSYGQNYGYTF
D: -; size: -; J: TRBJ2-6; V: TRBV5-6; DNA: TGTGCCAGCAGCGTACCGGGACGGTCCTTCTCTGGGGCCAACGTCCTGACTTTC; CDR3: CASSVPGRSFSGANVLTF